This T cell receptor beta chain comes out of a study of technical replicates of blood from several donors. Sequenced by immunoSEQ multiplex PCR; TCRdb stores in-frame clones only, minus some. The sample lists about 67,000 clones; 95% to 98% were seen once. Sequencing was done on a sample of T cells isolated from PBMCs. The clonotype was recovered from a human donor in good health.

The DNA of the CDR3 is TGTGCCAGTAGTATTGAGCACCTCGGGGTCTACGAGCAGTACTTC. Translated, it gives CASSIEHLGVYEQYF. The gene calls are TRBV19 and TRBJ2-7; perhaps TRBD2 as D (5 bases). V shed 3 bases and J shed 3 bases, with 15 bases lying between them. The CDR3 covers 15 residues. Germline assignment: CDR1 LNHDA and CDR2 SQIVND (reference sequence).